The 8 T cell receptor beta chains below all came from one sample that was sequenced in a study of shared clonotypes between healthy human individuals. The protocol was immunoSEQ multiplex PCR, while the TCRdb copy is restricted to in-frame clones and leaves out a portion. This sample has some 1,600,000 clones, with about 98% found just once. The sample comprised naive CD4+ T cells sorted from blood. The subset was: CD45RA+ positively selected. All receptors derive from a man aged 25 to 40 in good health.

V usage is TRBV11-3 and J usage is TRBJ2-3, with D possibly TRBD2 on 7 matching bases. V was clipped by 6 bases and J by 4 bases, with 17 bases between them. The germline CDR1 and CDR2 sequences are SGHNT and YENEEA. The CDR3 spans 15 residues. The CDR3 coding sequence is TGTGCCAGCAGACGGGGGGCAGTGGAGGCAGATACGCAGTATTTT. This gives the protein CASRRGAVEADTQYF. The complete variable domain, with remaining parts taken from reference TRBV11-3 and TRBJ2-3, reads EAGVVQSPRYKIIEKKQPVAFWCNPISGHNTLYWYLQNLGQGPELLIRYENEEAVDDSQLPKDRFSAERLKGVDSTLKIQPAELGDSAVYLCASRRGAVEADTQYFGPGTRLTVL.

A word on this clone: Relative to the germline gene, one junction end is altered; a read error may explain this. The chain links TRBV25-1 to TRBJ2-5; D remains unclear. Germline loops: CDR1 MGHDK, CDR2 SYGVNS. The CDR3 is 14 residues long. The CDR3 protein is CASSDGTRRGTQYF. For the CDR3, the DNA is TGTGCCAGTAGTGATGGCACACGGCGAGGGACCCAGTACTTC.

CDR3 nucleotide sequence: TGTGCCAGCACCACAACTCGCCCCGGACTAAAACCCTACGAGCAGTACTTC. This encodes CASTTTRPGLKPYEQYF. The V and J genes are TRBV27 and TRBJ2-7; D is perhaps TRBD2 (6 bases). The CDR3 is made up of 17 amino acids. Germline V gene data show CDR1 as MNHEY and CDR2 as SMNVEV (reference sequence). The germline V and J ends were trimmed by 7 bases and 2 bases, with 24 bases remaining between them.

The rearrangement links TRBV14 to TRBJ2-5; weak D call: TRBD1 (7 bases). V was trimmed by 4 bases and J by 5 bases, leaving 17 bases between them. Germline-derived CDR1 and CDR2 are SGHDN and FVKESK. The CDR3 loop spans 15 amino acids. The DNA of the CDR3 is TGTGCCAGCAGCCGCGGGGTGGACAGGCGTGAGACCCAGTACTTC. Translating gives CASSRGVDRRETQYF.

The genes are TRBV18 and TRBJ2-5; possible D gene TRBD1, 6 bases. V dropped 8 bases and J dropped 1 base, with 11 bases sitting between them. Germline V gives CDR1 KGHSH, CDR2 LQKENI. The CDR3 loop spans 13 amino acids. For the CDR3, the DNA is TGTGCCAGCCAAAGGGACATCCAAGAGACCCAGTACTTC. Amino acids: CASQRDIQETQYF.

This clone was seen just once. The J gene is TRBJ2-3, the V gene TRBV7-6, with a tentative D call TRBD1 (5 bases). V was shortened by 8 bases and J by 2 bases, with 11 bases between the two germline ends. Germline V gives CDR1 SGHVS, CDR2 FNYEAQ. This CDR3 has 13 amino acids. The CDR3 DNA sequence: TGTGCCAGCCGAAGGGGCCTCACAGATACGCAGTATTTT. This codes for CASRRGLTDTQYF.

Here the CDR3 reads CASSLDVGGSTGELFF. The CDR3 DNA reads TGTGCCAGCAGCTTGGATGTGGGAGGGTCAACCGGGGAGCTGTTTTTT. The gene calls are TRBV5-5 and TRBJ2-2; 7 bases align to TRBD2. This CDR3 has 16 amino acids. CDR1 is SGHKS and CDR2 is YYEKEE in the germline V gene (reference sequence). J gave up 5 bases and V 0 bases, and 7 bases lay outside the gene matches.

CDR3 nucleotide sequence: TGTGCCAGCACCTTTACTGGGGCCAACGTCCTGACTTTC. The encoded protein is CASTFTGANVLTF. The chain is built from TRBV6-1 and TRBJ2-6; no reliable D call. The CDR3 is 13 residues long. Trimming left V 7 bases short and J 2 bases short, with 6 bases between. The germline CDR1 and CDR2 sequences are MNHNS and SASEGT.